The clone carrying this T cell receptor beta chain has just one count. Germline loops: CDR1 SGDLS, CDR2 YYNGEE. V was pared by 3 bases and J by 6 bases, with 10 bases of the junction left unmatched. CDR3 length equals 15 residues. The data belong to a study of blood T cell repertoires in COVID-19. Sequencing was performed with immunoSEQ multiplex PCR; in TCRdb, only in-frame clones are kept and a portion is missing. The repertoire holds hundreds of thousands of clones, with about four fifths as singletons. The sequence was collected from a woman between 45 and 60 years old who had been exposed to COVID-19. This chain joins TRBV9 and TRBJ2-3, with 7 bases that match TRBD2. Sequencing used PBMCs or T cells enriched from blood (not recorded which). CDR3 in DNA: TGTGCCAGCAGCGAGGGACTACCACCGCGGGATACGCAGTATTTT. Protein: CASSEGLPPRDTQYF.